The 10 T cell receptor beta chains presented below share a single source sample, sequenced in a study of siplizumab effects on memory and regulatory T cells. Sequenced by immunoSEQ multiplex PCR; TCRdb stores in-frame clones only, minus some. The sample records some 100,000 clones, about 93% being singletons. Sequencing was done on a sample of Tregs sorted from blood. The receptors shown here come from a human donor in good health.

The chain has TRBV27 and TRBJ1-5, with D possibly matching TRBD1 (5 bases). The germline V gene has CDR1 MNHEY and CDR2 SMNVEV (reference sequence). The ends were cut back, 7 bases at V and 8 bases at J, with 9 bases in the middle. This CDR3 region has 11 residues. CDR3 residues: CASKLREPQHF. As DNA, the CDR3 is TGTGCCAGCAAGCTCAGGGAGCCCCAGCATTTT.

The chain employs TRBV28 and TRBJ2-7; D unresolved. Germline values: CDR1 MDHEN, CDR2 SYDVKM. The ends were cut back, 2 bases at V and 3 bases at J, with 11 bases in the middle. CDR3 length: 14 amino acids. In DNA form, the CDR3 reads TGTGCCAGCAGTTTAGGGAATGGGATCTACGAGCAGTACTTC. The encoded protein is CASSLGNGIYEQYF.

CDR3: CASSPPGSNEQFF. CDR3 bases: TGTGCCAGTAGTCCCCCGGGGAGCAATGAGCAGTTCTTC. The rearrangement joins TRBV19 to TRBJ2-1, with D perhaps matching TRBD2 (5 bases). In germline, CDR1 is LNHDA, CDR2 SQIVND (reference sequence). There are 13 residues in the CDR3. V was clipped by 5 bases and J by 6 bases, with 11 bases between them.

The chain has TRBV4-1 and TRBJ1-2; possibly TRBD1 for D (5 bases). Deletions cut 0 bases from V and 8 bases from J, with 13 bases between. Germline V gene lookup returns CDR1 MGHRA and CDR2 YSYEKL. The CDR3 loop spans 14 amino acids. This CDR3 reads CASSQDKRGGGYTF. CDR3 nucleotide sequence: TGCGCCAGCAGCCAAGATAAAAGGGGTGGGGGCTACACCTTC.

The rearrangement links TRBV4-2 to TRBJ1-1; D is ambiguous. This CDR3 has 14 amino acids. Trimming removed 4 bases from V and 1 base from J, with 10 bases in between. The V gene's germline CDR1 is LGHNA and CDR2 YNFKEQ. The CDR3 spells CASSPRTGNTEAFF. For the CDR3, the DNA is TGTGCCAGCAGCCCCAGGACGGGGAACACTGAAGCTTTCTTT.

The rearrangement uses TRBV18 and TRBJ1-5; TRBD1 matches 10 bases. This CDR3 is built from 17 residues. Germline CDR1 and CDR2: KGHSH and LQKENI. V was clipped by 3 bases and J by 0 bases; unmatched bases: 5. The DNA of the CDR3 is TGTGCCAGCTCACCGGGACAGGGGTCTTATAGCAATCAGCCCCAGCATTTT. This encodes CASSPGQGSYSNQPQHF. Drawing the rest from reference TRBV18 and TRBJ1-5, the complete variable domain is NAGVMQNPRHLVRRRGQEARLRCSPMKGHSHVYWYRQLPEEGLKFMVYLQKENIIDESGMPKERFSAEFPKEGPSILRIQQVVRGDSAAYFCASSPGQGSYSNQPQHFGDGTRLSIL.

The genes are TRBV5-1 and TRBJ2-1; D call uncertain. Trimming shortened V by 7 bases and J by 5 bases, and 16 bases separated the two germline ends. This CDR3 contains 14 residues. CDR1 is SGHRS, CDR2 YFSETQ, per germline. In nucleotides, the CDR3 is TGCGCCAGCGGCTCGACCCCGTCGAACAATGAGCAGTTCTTC. Its translation: CASGSTPSNNEQFF.

This rearrangement joins TRBV28 to TRBJ1-5, with D perhaps matching TRBD1 (5 bases). Per germline, CDR1 MDHEN and CDR2 SYDVKM. The germline V and J ends were trimmed by 4 bases and 9 bases, with 31 bases remaining between them. This CDR3 spans 19 amino acids. The CDR3 sequence: CASSSSPGLSAMVRGPQHF. CDR3 in DNA: TGTGCCAGCAGTTCATCTCCGGGACTATCAGCTATGGTACGGGGGCCCCAGCATTTT.

The genes are TRBV10-3 and TRBJ1-3; weak D call: TRBD1 (5 bases). The germline V and J ends were trimmed by 6 bases and 0 bases, with 9 bases remaining between them. The CDR3 spans 14 residues. Germline CDR1 ENHRY, CDR2 SYGVKD. In DNA, the CDR3 is TGTGCCATCAGGGACATTAGCTCTGGAAACACCATATATTTT. It yields the protein CAIRDISSGNTIYF.

The V call is TRBV30, the J call TRBJ2-7; D might be TRBD1 (6 bases). Between the trimmed V and J ends, which lost 0 bases and 5 bases, there was a span of 17 bases. The CDR3 consists of 15 residues. The germline CDR1 and CDR2 sequences are GTSNPN and SVGIG (reference sequence). CDR3 residues: CAWSVLGGYLDEQYF. In DNA, the CDR3 is TGTGCCTGGAGTGTACTAGGGGGTTACCTCGACGAGCAGTACTTC.